These T cell receptor beta chains were read from a single sample in a study of Ad26.COV2.S vaccination and SARS-CoV-2 variants. The repertoire was sequenced with immunoSEQ multiplex PCR; TCRdb's copy has only in-frame clones and lacks some. The sample consists of about 350,000 clones, 86% of them appearing once. Source: peripheral blood, taken in a trial of Ad26.COV2.S vaccine versus placebo. Source of these receptors: a person between 18 and 59 years old who received the Ad26.COV2.S COVID-19 vaccine or a placebo. The CDR3 runs from the conserved cysteine through the conserved F or W. A row's size may be missing; if present it is once, few, many or a size class.

CDR3 length	V gene	clone size	J gene	CDR3 protein
14	TRBV5-4	NA	TRBJ1-1	CASSSGQGIPEAFF
12	TRBV5-6	few	TRBJ1-6	CASSWGGSPLHF
12	TRBV7-5	NA	TRBJ1-1	CVRSLRVRGAFF
14	TRBV28	NA	TRBJ2-1	CASSLQLGYNEQFF
14	TRBV7-2	NA	TRBJ1-1	CASSSQGAITEAFF
16	TRBV5-3	NA	TRBJ1-5	CARSHKGGHYRQPQHF
16	TRBV5-1	NA	TRBJ1-3	CASSTRTENSGNTIYF
15	TRBV28	NA	TRBJ2-1	CASSFQGGFYNEQFF
16	TRBV3-1/TRBV3-2	NA	TRBJ1-2	CASSPLRGTGSDGYTF
16	TRBV24-1	NA	TRBJ2-1	CATSDWTGNSYNEQFF
16	TRBV7-6	NA	TRBJ2-2	CASSLVPTVNTGELFF
15	TRBV27	NA	TRBJ2-3	CASSRRQGATDTQYF
15	TRBV7-2	NA	TRBJ2-2	CASSFTGGAGGELFF
17	TRBV6-2/TRBV6-3	once	TRBJ1-5	CASSYEIAVDTNQPQHF
16	TRBV27	once	TRBJ1-1	CASSPQTGPRDTEAFF
16	TRBV7-2	NA	TRBJ1-2	CASSSSDRGRWYGYTF
13	TRBV2	NA	TRBJ2-2	CASIQANTGELFF
11	TRBV7-9	NA	TRBJ2-5	CASSGKETQYF
16	TRBV7-7	NA	TRBJ2-3	CASSLRAGGSLDTQYF
14	TRBV6-5	NA	TRBJ2-5	CASSPGGVAETQYF
13	TRBV7-9	NA	TRBJ1-1	CASSLVGNTEAFF
15	TRBV6-2/TRBV6-3	NA	TRBJ2-2	CASSRGGGVTGELFF
11	TRBV12-3/TRBV12-4	NA	TRBJ2-1	CASGQVNEQFF
15	TRBV6-5	NA	TRBJ1-3	CASSWRGPSGNTIYF
14	TRBV5-8	NA	TRBJ2-3	CASYQTGVADTQYF
15	TRBV6-5	NA	TRBJ2-2	CASSTTGSLTGELFF
14	TRBV10-3	NA	TRBJ2-7	CAIRGEGISYEQYF
15	TRBV19	NA	TRBJ1-6	CASSIASSYNSPLHF
13	TRBV10-3	once	TRBJ1-2	CAISELEDYGYTF
13	TRBV23-1	NA	TRBJ1-6	CAIYGQLPSPLHF
15	TRBV4-3	once	TRBJ2-5	CASSQGQRSQETQYF
16	TRBV5-6	NA	TRBJ1-5	CASSKDGLGSNQPQHF
13	TRBV27	NA	TRBJ1-3	CASSFRVSHLIYF
12	TRBV28	NA	TRBJ1-5	CASRISNQPQHF
16	TRBV7-3	NA	TRBJ2-1	CASSLRVGRGNNEQFF